What follows are 24 T cell receptor beta chains derived from one specimen sequenced in a study of blood T cell repertoires in COVID-19. The protocol was immunoSEQ multiplex PCR, while the TCRdb copy is restricted to in-frame clones and leaves out a portion. The sample has fewer than 250,000 clones, about four fifths seen once. Source material: peripheral blood. These receptors were collected from a woman aged 70-85 years with acute or convalescent COVID-19.

The chain combines TRBV28 with TRBJ2-7; TRBD2 aligns across 11 bases. This CDR3 is built from 15 residues. Per germline, CDR1 MDHEN and CDR2 SYDVKM. Trimming cost V 5 bases and J 7 bases; bases outside gene matches: 10. CDR3 DNA sequence: TGTGCCAGCAGTCCCACTAGCGGGGGCCTGGGGGAGCAGTACTTC. Residues: CASSPTSGGLGEQYF.

There are a few counts of this clone. The chain recombines TRBV3-1 (or the pseudogene TRBV3-2) with TRBJ2-7; 9 positions match TRBD1. The V gene end was trimmed by 8 bases and the J gene end by 5 bases; junction bases not matched to a gene: 4. Germline V gives CDR1 LGHDT, CDR2 YNNKEL (reference sequence). This CDR3 is built from 12 residues. As DNA, the CDR3 is TGTGCCAGCGGACAGGGGAGAGACGAGCAGTACTTC. This gives the protein CASGQGRDEQYF.

V and J are TRBV7-2 and TRBJ2-1; D is possibly TRBD1 (6 bases). CDR3 length: 13 residues. Germline-derived CDR1 and CDR2 are SGHTA and FQGNSA. The ends were cut back, 10 bases at V and 10 bases at J, with 20 bases in the middle. CDR3 loop: CATSGVLGGEQFF. The CDR3 DNA is TGTGCCACCTCAGGGGTCCTAGGGGGAGAGCAGTTCTTC.

The V and J genes are TRBV25-1 and TRBJ2-2, with a tentative D call TRBD1 (5 bases). The germline V and J ends were trimmed by 1 base and 7 bases, with 16 bases remaining between them. The V gene's germline CDR1 is MGHDK and CDR2 SYGVNS. The CDR3 is 16 amino acids. The CDR3, as DNA: TGTGCCAGCAGTGAATTTAAGGGGTCTAGAGACGGGGAGCTGTTTTTT. Its protein product is CASSEFKGSRDGELFF. Full variable domain (rest looked up from reference TRBV25-1 and TRBJ2-2): EADIYQTPRYLVIGTGKKITLECSQTMGHDKMYWYQQDPGMELHLIHYSYGVNSTEKGDLSSESTVSRIRTEHFPLTLESARPSHTSQYLCASSEFKGSRDGELFFGEGSRLTVL.

This clone was observed a single time. The gene calls are TRBV27 and TRBJ2-6; possible D gene TRBD2, 5 bases. V lost 6 bases to trimming and J lost 2 bases, with 11 bases between them. This CDR3 is built from 15 residues. Per the germline V gene, CDR1 is MNHEY and CDR2 is SMNVEV (reference sequence). This CDR3 is CASRGYGAGANVLTF. The CDR3, as DNA: TGTGCCAGCAGGGGGTACGGGGCTGGGGCCAACGTCCTGACTTTC.

There are many counts of this clone. The chain recombines TRBV6-2 or TRBV6-3 with TRBJ1-4, with TRBD1 as a possible D gene (5 bases). The CDR3 contains 13 residues. Germline values: CDR1 MNHEY, CDR2 SVGEGT. Trimming took off 2 bases at V and 6 bases at J, with 7 bases between the two ends. CDR3 in DNA: TGTGCCAGCAGTTACAGGGGCGATGAAAAACTGTTTTTT. Translated, it gives CASSYRGDEKLFF.

This chain uses TRBV11-2 with TRBJ2-7; D could derive from TRBD1 or TRBD2 (5 bases each). CDR3 size: 14 residues. The V end lost 5 bases, the J end lost 1 base, and 12 bases lay between the germline ends. Germline CDR1 reads SGHAT; CDR2 reads FQNNGV. The CDR3: CASSLAQGSYEQYF. The DNA for the CDR3 is TGTGCCAGCAGCCTAGCCCAGGGATCCTACGAGCAGTACTTC.

V gene TRBV5-6 combines with J gene TRBJ1-2; tentatively, D is TRBD1 (6 bases). This CDR3 contains 13 residues. V lost 3 bases and J 10 bases, leaving 16 bases between the germline ends. In germline, CDR1 is SGHDT, CDR2 YYEEEE. The CDR3 protein is CASSWGTRGHYTF. In nucleotides, the CDR3 is TGTGCCAGCAGCTGGGGGACACGCGGTCACTACACCTTC.

The chain has TRBV7-6 and TRBJ1-1; D not certain. Germline lookup yields CDR1 SGHVS and CDR2 FNYEAQ. V lost 4 bases and J 1 base, leaving 7 bases between the germline ends. The CDR3 contains 13 residues. CDR3 nucleotide sequence: TGTGCCAGCAGCTCGCGGCCGAACACTGAAGCTTTCTTT. It specifies CASSSRPNTEAFF.

The chain carries TRBV6-2 or TRBV6-3 and TRBJ2-7; perhaps TRBD2 as D (6 bases). Per germline, CDR1 MNHEY and CDR2 SVGEGT. The V end was cut by 4 bases, the J end by 6 bases, with 10 bases between. The CDR3 totals 12 residues. CDR3 sequence reads: CASSSLASEQYF. The CDR3, as DNA: TGTGCCAGCAGTTCCCTAGCGAGCGAGCAGTACTTC.

CDR3 nucleotide sequence: TGTGCCAGTACAAACCTGGGCCCCTATGGCTACACCTTC. The encoded protein is CASTNLGPYGYTF. The genes are TRBV19 and TRBJ1-2, with D unclear. Trimming removed 7 bases at V and 4 bases at J, with 13 bases between. The CDR3 totals 13 residues. Germline V gene sequence: CDR1 LNHDA, CDR2 SQIVND (reference sequence).

The V gene is TRBV6-5, the J gene TRBJ1-6; a weak D match, TRBD1 (6 bases). The CDR3 runs to 14 residues. Between the trimmed V and J ends, which lost 4 bases and 9 bases, there was a span of 13 bases. Germline V gene lookup returns CDR1 MNHEY and CDR2 SVGAGI. The CDR3 sequence: CASSSGQQLSPLHF. Here the CDR3 DNA reads TGTGCCAGCAGTTCTGGACAGCAGCTTTCACCCCTCCACTTT.

This chain connects TRBV6-1 to TRBJ1-5, with D perhaps TRBD1 (6 bases). This CDR3 has 15 residues. V was clipped by 3 bases and J by 1 base, with 10 bases between them. Germline loops: CDR1 MNHNS, CDR2 SASEGT. CDR3 residues: CASSEKDRSNQPQHF. The CDR3 DNA is TGTGCCAGCAGTGAGAAAGACAGGAGCAATCAGCCCCAGCATTTT.

V gene TRBV6-5 combines with J gene TRBJ1-5; the D is unclear. This CDR3 comprises 13 residues. Trimming cost V 2 bases and J 5 bases, with 7 bases left between them. CDR1 is MNHEY, CDR2 SVGAGI, per germline. As DNA, the CDR3 is TGTGCCAGCAGTTACAGTCAGGATCAGCCCCAGCATTTT. Its translation is CASSYSQDQPQHF.

This clone came up once. The V and J genes are TRBV7-2 and TRBJ2-7; 8 positions match TRBD1. This CDR3 region has 13 residues. Germline CDR1 is SGHTA and CDR2 is FQGNSA. J was trimmed by 3 bases and V by 5 bases; bases with no gene match: 3. The DNA of the CDR3 is TGTGCCAGCAGCCCCGGGACAGGCTACGAGCAGTACTTC. This codes for CASSPGTGYEQYF.

The chain uses TRBV11-2 and TRBJ2-1; 9 positions match TRBD1. This CDR3 has 14 amino acids. CDR1 SGHAT and CDR2 FQNNGV come from the germline V gene. With 6 bases clipped from V and 5 bases from J, the junction kept 5 bases outside the gene matches. The chain's CDR3 is CASRGTGLNNEQFF. In nucleotides, the CDR3 is TGTGCCAGCAGGGGGACAGGGCTTAACAATGAGCAGTTCTTC.

This sequence joins TRBV19 and TRBJ1-3; 8 nucleotides match TRBD1. V dropped 7 bases and J dropped 4; count of bases not matched to a gene: 9. This CDR3 has 15 residues. CDR1 and CDR2 from the germline V gene are LNHDA and SQIVND (reference sequence). The CDR3 here is CASIHRGNFGNTIYF. As DNA, the CDR3 is TGTGCCAGTATCCACAGGGGGAATTTCGGAAACACCATATATTTT. Drawing the rest from reference TRBV19 and TRBJ1-3, the complete variable domain is DGGITQSPKYLFRKEGQNVTLSCEQNLNHDAMYWYRQDPGQGLRLIYYSQIVNDFQKGDIAEGYSVSREKKESFPLTVTSAQKNPTAFYLCASIHRGNFGNTIYFGEGSWLTVV.

This clone was seen more than once but under ten times. The chain recombines TRBV2 with TRBJ1-5, with a possible D match to TRBD1 (6 bases). Germline CDR1 is SNHLY and CDR2 is FYNNEI. This CDR3 comprises 15 residues. V was trimmed by 6 bases and J by 2 bases, leaving 14 bases between them. The CDR3 here is CASRAQGVGNQPQHF. The CDR3 coding sequence is TGTGCCAGCAGGGCACAGGGAGTTGGCAATCAGCCCCAGCATTTT.

V and J are TRBV2 and TRBJ2-1; 10 bases are a match to TRBD2. V gave up 8 bases and J gave up 10 bases; unmatched junction bases: 5. The CDR3 contains 12 residues. CDR1 is SNHLY, CDR2 FYNNEI, per germline. The chain's CDR3 is CASGLLAGEQFF. CDR3 nucleotide sequence: TGTGCCAGCGGACTACTAGCGGGGGAGCAGTTCTTC.

This clone has a handful of counts. The DNA of the CDR3 is TGTGCCAGCAGTCAATCGACAGGGCACACTGAAGCTTTCTTT. Translation gives CASSQSTGHTEAFF. The V call is TRBV6-6, the J call TRBJ1-1, with 7 bases matching TRBD1. CDR1 is MNHNY and CDR2 is SVGAGI in the germline V gene (reference sequence). The ends lost 5 bases at V and 3 bases at J; junction bases unmatched: 6. The CDR3 runs to 14 residues.

With respect to this clone: The sample has other DNA sequences that encode this CDR3 too. The chain combines TRBV5-1 with TRBJ2-7; TRBD1 agrees at 10 bases. With V trimmed by 2 bases and J by 4 bases, 3 bases remained unmatched. This CDR3 is 14 amino acids long. Germline V gives CDR1 SGHRS, CDR2 YFSETQ. CDR3 residues: CASSLGQGGYEQYF. For the CDR3, the DNA is TGCGCCAGCAGCTTAGGACAGGGGGGTTACGAGCAGTACTTC.

V usage is TRBV19 and J usage is TRBJ1-4; maybe TRBD1 (5 bases). Trimming took off 6 bases at V and 3 bases at J, with 14 bases between the two ends. The CDR3 loop spans 15 amino acids. The germline V gene has CDR1 LNHDA and CDR2 SQIVND (reference sequence). This CDR3 reads CASSPRGTSNEKLFF. As DNA, the CDR3 is TGTGCCAGTAGCCCTCGGGGGACTTCTAATGAAAAACTGTTTTTT. Supplemented by reference TRBV19 and TRBJ1-4, the full variable domain reads DGGITQSPKYLFRKEGQNVTLSCEQNLNHDAMYWYRQDPGQGLRLIYYSQIVNDFQKGDIAEGYSVSREKKESFPLTVTSAQKNPTAFYLCASSPRGTSNEKLFFGSGTQLSVL.

This clone was recorded once. The chain joins TRBV4-1 to TRBJ1-5; D gene unclear. V was shortened by 0 bases and J by 6 bases, with 9 bases between the two germline ends. This CDR3 has 14 amino acids. Looked up from germline, CDR1 is MGHRA and CDR2 is YSYEKL. The CDR3 sequence is CASSQDLGSQPQHF. In nucleotides, the CDR3 is TGCGCCAGCAGCCAAGATCTTGGTAGTCAGCCCCAGCATTTT.

The rearrangement links TRBV5-8 to TRBJ2-1, with 10 bases matching TRBD1. The CDR3 loop spans 15 amino acids. Germline V gene data show CDR1 as SGHTS and CDR2 as YDEGEE. Losses at the gene ends were 5 bases for V and 6 bases for J; bases not matched to a gene: 8. The CDR3 DNA reads TGTGCCAGCAGGCGTACCGGGACAGGGGTCAATGAGCAGTTCTTC. It specifies CASRRTGTGVNEQFF.